This TCR beta chain comes out of a study of post-analysis software for immune sequencing data. Overall study context: Several disease courses (relapsing-remitting, secondary progressive and progressive-relapsing) of multiple sclerosis were included. Study-wide findings and caveats: Pronounced co-clustering by F measure was evident among identically batched samples. Among 4 or 5 TRBV segments more frequent in patients than controls were TRBV5-6, TRBV5-1 and TRBV20-1. When compared against controls, multiple sclerosis patients showed significantly lower normalized Chao1 diversity.

In this sample, this clonotype turned up a few times. Its antigen is as yet unknown. J was trimmed by 5 bases and V by 4 bases; bases with no gene match: 5. In germline, CDR1 is DFQATT, CDR2 SNEGSKA (reference sequence). This CDR3 is 13 amino acids long. Carried by the TCR beta cDNA libraries were unique molecular identifiers. Approximately 0.5 million cDNA molecules were recovered from an input of roughly 0.95 to 10 million T cells. TCRdb re-called the PCR reads with MiXCR, one entry per CDR3 protein. Among fewer than 550,000 distinct CDR3 sequences, roughly 34% were seen once, and the ten largest hold about 5.6%.

V is TRBV20-1 and J is TRBJ1-5; 7 bases agree with TRBD1. This clonotype originated in a girl under 18 with multiple sclerosis. The sequencing input was blood. CDR3: CSANVQGDQPQHF. CDR3 in DNA: TGCAGTGCTAATGTCCAGGGGGATCAGCCCCAGCATTTT.